The subject of this entry is one T cell receptor beta chain. Its antigen specificity is not known. No base qualities exist here, and no much larger clone lies one base off it. The CDR3 starts with the cysteine, ends with the phenylalanine, and has 15 residues. CDR3 DNA only is kept here, 45 bases in frame from base 1. Trimming accounts for 6 bases at V and 4 bases at J, while the number of junction bases matched to no gene is 6. Via the germline V gene (reference sequence), CDR1 is MNHEY and CDR2 SMNVEV. Library generation was performed with the immunoSEQ multiplex PCR assay. TCRdb carries this immuneACCESS record with in-frame sequences only. Its versions omit some clonotypes, under half of them owing to an unresolved V gene in the studies checked, with the rest unexplained. The sample yields 600,000 to 900,000 clones; approximately 85% were counted once. The biggest ten clones account for more than 0.01% of the sample.

The entry originates in a study of shared T cell receptors in the human thymus (dated by TCRdb to the early 2020s). With respect to the entire study: The study examined how self-reactive, shared T-cell receptor alpha chains are generated in the human thymus.

The same data also contributed to another study, on human thymus T cells. The second investigation adds: Immunologically healthy infants undergoing open corrective cardiac surgery for congenital heart defects in Finland were used as donors. Thymus tissue was obtained as surgical resects removed during corrective cardiac surgery. Usage of V and J gene segments appeared to be biased in both the thymic and the peripheral blood repertoires. The related research reported highly overlapping thymic TCR repertoires among unrelated individuals. The study used 7 to 9 infant thymus samples plus four related peripheral blood samples to characterize TCR alpha and beta repertoires. The infant donors were about 7 to 250 days old, and the cohort included more than five males and a couple of females. After being mechanically released from the tissue, thymocytes were kept at -70 degrees C in pellets of about 8.5-30 million cells. Genomic DNA was extracted from frozen cell pellets with a QIAsymphony instrument. The immunoSEQ multiplex PCR assay was used to amplify the TCRB and TCRAD loci from a standardized amount of quality-controlled genomic DNA. The amplicons spanned the V(D)J region and were long enough to cover the CDR3 and allow V and J genes to be identified. The commercial immunoSEQ service was used to sequence amplicons on an Illumina platform. Primer bias and sequencing errors were corrected using previously described methods, and TCRAD and TCRB definitions followed the IMGT database. The repertoires were analysed using immunoSEQ Analyzer 3.0 and VDJTools for basic statistics, V/J segment usage, diversity estimates, rarefaction and pairwise overlap. Diversity was estimated using the Chao1, ChaoE, Efron-Thisted, Shannon and inverse Simpson indices, and was also estimated on datasets down-sampled to the size of the smallest sample. Repertoire overlap was determined by strict matching of CDR3 nucleotide sequence, V gene and J gene, and Jaccard-based multidimensional scaling clustering was applied. On average, thymus samples gave hundreds of thousands of unique TCRB clonotypes, whereas blood samples gave around 84,000.

The chain is assembled from TRBV27 and TRBJ1-5, and TRBD1 matches 10 of the central bases. Sequences were obtained from thymocytes. This sequence originates from a girl under three years old with a congenital heart defect. Donor details come from another sample of the same person, matched by shared clones. The DNA sequence is given as TGTGCCAGCAGGATGGGACAGGGGCCTAATCAGCCCCAGCATTTT. Its amino acids are CASRMGQGPNQPQHF.